The clone carrying this T cell receptor beta chain was counted a few times. RNA transcripts provided the source from which TCR beta CDR3 regions were amplified. The primer set for the first-round RT-PCR of the TCR CDR3 was HTBI. TCRdb used MiXCR to reprocess the multiplex PCR reads, holding one entry per CDR3 protein. This sample has hundreds of thousands of distinct CDR3 sequences, with approximately 15% found just once. The sample originates from a study of T cells in Graves' hyperthyroidism and ophthalmopathy. Study overall: Peripheral blood draws took place at initial diagnosis, ahead of any treatment.

No progression to ophthalmopathy during 18 months of follow-up defined stable disease. Hyperthyroidism was newly diagnosed in patients aged 18 to 65 (duration under 2 months). It was uncontrolled infection, other autoimmune disease, pregnancy or lactation that excluded patients. This sequence was found in a woman aged 18-29 years with Graves' hyperthyroidism. Material for sequencing was blood.

CDR3 nucleotide sequence: TGTGCCACCAGTGATCCCAGACAGGGGGCGAACACCGGGGAGCTGTTTTTT. It specifies CATSDPRQGANTGELFF. V is TRBV24-1 and J is TRBJ2-2, with TRBD1 identical over 9 bases. Germline trimming cut 3 bases from V and 0 bases from J; bases unmatched to any gene: 4. Germline CDR1 is KGHDR and CDR2 is SFDVKD. The CDR3 has 17 residues.